This T cell receptor beta chain was recovered during a study of metastatic and nonmetastatic thyroid tumors. CDR1 SGDLS and CDR2 YYNGEE come from the germline V gene. The length of the CDR3 is 16 residues. The junction had 10 bases not matched to a gene; V was cut back by 0 bases and J by 8 bases. This clone was observed many times. Via MiXCR, TCRdb re-called the PCR reads. Here the sample spans just over 70,000 clones, 18% being singletons. Every patient was untreated before thyroid surgery. This TCR was recovered from a female donor with papillary thyroid cancer or a benign thyroid nodule (not recorded which). Some clones in this sample may be carry-over from other donors' samples. This chain uses TRBV9 with TRBJ2-1, with TRBD1 matching 8 bases. Material: blood. The CDR3: CASSVAGGAGWDEQFF. CDR3 coding DNA: TGTGCCAGCAGCGTAGCAGGGGGCGCGGGGTGGGATGAGCAGTTCTTC.